The 15 T cell receptor beta chains presented below share a single source sample, sequenced in a study of molecular identifiers for immune sequencing clone quantification. TCRdb re-called the PCR reads with MiXCR, one entry per CDR3 protein. The sample includes some 680,000 distinct CDR3 sequences, about 25% of them seen just once. Sequencing was carried out using naive CD8+ T cells from blood, with Jurkat cell RNA spiked in. The subset denotes: FACS-sorted CD8+CD4-CCR7+CD45RA+ naive T cells. The receptors originated from a human donor in good health. Some libraries in this study had Jurkat cell RNA spiked in.

In its sample, this clonotype was seen a few times. The junction differs from germline at one of its ends, possibly a read error. CDR3 amino acids: CASSLSGLSYNEQLF. In DNA form, the CDR3 reads TGTGCCAGCAGCCTCTCGGGGCTATCCTACAATGAGCAGCTCTTC. V usage is TRBV7-2 and J usage is TRBJ2-1; the D call may be TRBD1 or TRBD2 (5 bases each). CDR1 and CDR2 from the germline V gene are SGHTA and FQGNSA. CDR3 length: 15 amino acids.

As for this clonotype: Being one base from a much bigger clone, this may be a read error. V gene TRBV20-1 combines with J gene TRBJ1-5, with unresolved D. Germline V gene lookup returns CDR1 DFQATT and CDR2 SNEGSKA (reference sequence). The CDR3 runs to 15 residues. The CDR3 region is CSAAIQGTGNQSQHF. The DNA of the CDR3 is TGCAGTGCGGCCATTCAAGGTACGGGCAATCAGTCCCAGCATTTT.

The V call is TRBV19, the J call TRBJ2-3, with D perhaps matching TRBD2 (5 bases). With 6 bases removed from V and 1 base from J, the gap between germline ends came to 11 bases. Germline-derived CDR1 and CDR2 are LNHDA and SQIVND (reference sequence). The CDR3 is made up of 14 amino acids. For the CDR3, the DNA is TGTGCCAGTAGAGAACTAGAAGGCACAGATACGCAGTATTTT. Its protein is CASRELEGTDTQYF. The complete variable domain, with remaining parts taken from reference TRBV19 and TRBJ2-3, reads DGGITQSPKYLFRKEGQNVTLSCEQNLNHDAMYWYRQDPGQGLRLIYYSQIVNDFQKGDIAEGYSVSREKKESFPLTVTSAQKNPTAFYLCASRELEGTDTQYFGPGTRLTVL.

Worth noting for this clonotype: Because it lacks the conserved phenylalanine or tryptophan at the end, this CDR3 is likely a read error. The chain uses TRBV30 and TRBJ2-7; no reliable D call. CDR3 size: 11 residues. Trimming took 0 bases from V and 7 from J, leaving 7 bases between them. Germline lookup yields CDR1 GTSNPN and CDR2 SVGIG (reference sequence). The CDR3 region has the DNA TGTGCCTGGAGTGTTTCTTTGGAGCAGTACTAC. Translation: CAWSVSLEQYY.

There are many counts of this clonotype. The chain is built from TRBV6-2 or TRBV6-3 and TRBJ2-4; the D gene is possibly TRBD1 (6 bases). V lost 2 bases and J 0 bases, leaving 17 bases between the germline ends. Germline CDR1 MNHEY, CDR2 SVGEGT. The CDR3 contains 18 residues. In DNA form, the CDR3 reads TGTGCCAGCAGTTACAACCCCCGGACAGACCTAGCCAAAAACATTCAGTACTTC. Encoded protein: CASSYNPRTDLAKNIQYF.

The chain recombines TRBV29-1 with TRBJ1-2; 9 bases fit TRBD1. J gave up 4 bases and V 0 bases, and 9 bases lay outside the gene matches. The CDR3 is 16 residues long. The germline CDR1 and CDR2 sequences are SQVTM and ANQGSEA. This chain's CDR3 is CSVEDSGTGHIYGYTF. In DNA, the CDR3 is TGCAGCGTTGAAGATTCGGGGACAGGGCATATCTATGGCTACACCTTC.

This chain uses TRBV4-1 with TRBJ2-7; 10 bases agree with TRBD1. This CDR3 is built from 17 residues. CDR1 and CDR2 (germline): MGHRA, YSYEKL. V trimming: 3 bases; J trimming: 3 bases; junction bases outside the gene matches: 11. For the CDR3, the DNA is TGCGCCAGCAGCCAGCTAGGACAGGGGGTCGTAGACTACGAGCAGTACTTC. Translation gives CASSQLGQGVVDYEQYF.

A remark on this clonotype: One end of the junction does not line up with germline, which may come from a read error. This chain uses TRBV29-1 with TRBJ2-5; D is ambiguous. CDR3 size: 10 residues. CDR1 is SQVTM, CDR2 ANQGSEA, per germline. The CDR3 reads CSVVRETRYF. CDR3 sequence (DNA): TGCAGCGTTGTAAGAGAGACCCGGTACTTC.

There are many counts of this clonotype. The rearrangement uses TRBV7-6 and TRBJ1-1, with TRBD1 as a possible D gene (6 bases). Trimming cost V 2 bases and J 7 bases, with 11 bases left between them. The CDR3 loop spans 13 amino acids. Germline lookup yields CDR1 SGHVS and CDR2 FNYEAQ. The CDR3 sequence: CASSLPPGDEAFF. Written as DNA, the CDR3 is TGTGCCAGCAGCTTACCCCCAGGGGATGAAGCTTTCTTT.

The chain recombines TRBV14 with TRBJ2-3; D ambiguous. V gave up 2 bases and J gave up 4 bases, with 13 bases separating them. CDR1 SGHDN and CDR2 FVKESK come from the germline V gene. There are 15 residues in the CDR3. The CDR3, as DNA: TGTGCCAGCAGCCAAAGTGGTTTGAGCGCAGATACGCAGTATTTT. It yields the protein CASSQSGLSADTQYF.

In its sample, this clonotype was seen a few times. CDR3 bases: TGTGCCAGTAGTGGCAGGGAAGCTTTCTTT. Protein sequence: CASSGREAFF. The rearrangement uses TRBV19 and TRBJ1-1; D unclear. This CDR3 is built from 10 residues. Germline assignment: CDR1 LNHDA and CDR2 SQIVND (reference sequence). V dropped 5 bases and J dropped 8 bases, with 6 bases sitting between them.

This clonotype was found a few times. The rearrangement links TRBV12-3 or TRBV12-4 to TRBJ1-1; unclear D gene. CDR3 length: 13 residues. Trimming left V 8 bases short and J 0 bases short, with 10 bases between. CDR3 in amino acids: CASLTTLNTEAFF. The CDR3 nucleotides read TGTGCCAGCCTAACCACCCTGAACACTGAAGCTTTCTTT.

This clonotype was detected a few times. V gene TRBV7-9 combines with J gene TRBJ2-1, with no clear D. Per germline, CDR1 SEHNR and CDR2 FQNEAQ (reference sequence). V was clipped by 5 bases and J by 3 bases, with 14 bases between them. CDR3 size: 15 residues. CDR3 coding DNA: TGTGCCAGCAGCCCCCCGGGCCCCGACTACAATGAGCAGTTCTTC. Its translation: CASSPPGPDYNEQFF.

This clonotype was seen at least ten times. The genes are TRBV27 and TRBJ1-5; D remains unclear. Trimming removed 2 bases from V and 4 bases from J, with 6 bases in between. The CDR3 runs to 13 residues. Germline-derived CDR1 and CDR2 are MNHEY and SMNVEV (reference sequence). CDR3 DNA: TGTGCCAGCAGTTTAGGGCCAAATCAGCCCCAGCATTTT. Its protein is CASSLGPNQPQHF.

This chain links TRBV7-9 with TRBJ2-5; D may be TRBD2 (6 bases). V was clipped by 3 bases and J by 3 bases, with 8 bases between them. CDR3 length equals 13 residues. Germline CDR1 reads SEHNR; CDR2 reads FQNEAQ (reference sequence). The CDR3 DNA sequence: TGTGCCAGCAGCTTCTTAGCGGAAGAGACCCAGTACTTC. Protein product: CASSFLAEETQYF.